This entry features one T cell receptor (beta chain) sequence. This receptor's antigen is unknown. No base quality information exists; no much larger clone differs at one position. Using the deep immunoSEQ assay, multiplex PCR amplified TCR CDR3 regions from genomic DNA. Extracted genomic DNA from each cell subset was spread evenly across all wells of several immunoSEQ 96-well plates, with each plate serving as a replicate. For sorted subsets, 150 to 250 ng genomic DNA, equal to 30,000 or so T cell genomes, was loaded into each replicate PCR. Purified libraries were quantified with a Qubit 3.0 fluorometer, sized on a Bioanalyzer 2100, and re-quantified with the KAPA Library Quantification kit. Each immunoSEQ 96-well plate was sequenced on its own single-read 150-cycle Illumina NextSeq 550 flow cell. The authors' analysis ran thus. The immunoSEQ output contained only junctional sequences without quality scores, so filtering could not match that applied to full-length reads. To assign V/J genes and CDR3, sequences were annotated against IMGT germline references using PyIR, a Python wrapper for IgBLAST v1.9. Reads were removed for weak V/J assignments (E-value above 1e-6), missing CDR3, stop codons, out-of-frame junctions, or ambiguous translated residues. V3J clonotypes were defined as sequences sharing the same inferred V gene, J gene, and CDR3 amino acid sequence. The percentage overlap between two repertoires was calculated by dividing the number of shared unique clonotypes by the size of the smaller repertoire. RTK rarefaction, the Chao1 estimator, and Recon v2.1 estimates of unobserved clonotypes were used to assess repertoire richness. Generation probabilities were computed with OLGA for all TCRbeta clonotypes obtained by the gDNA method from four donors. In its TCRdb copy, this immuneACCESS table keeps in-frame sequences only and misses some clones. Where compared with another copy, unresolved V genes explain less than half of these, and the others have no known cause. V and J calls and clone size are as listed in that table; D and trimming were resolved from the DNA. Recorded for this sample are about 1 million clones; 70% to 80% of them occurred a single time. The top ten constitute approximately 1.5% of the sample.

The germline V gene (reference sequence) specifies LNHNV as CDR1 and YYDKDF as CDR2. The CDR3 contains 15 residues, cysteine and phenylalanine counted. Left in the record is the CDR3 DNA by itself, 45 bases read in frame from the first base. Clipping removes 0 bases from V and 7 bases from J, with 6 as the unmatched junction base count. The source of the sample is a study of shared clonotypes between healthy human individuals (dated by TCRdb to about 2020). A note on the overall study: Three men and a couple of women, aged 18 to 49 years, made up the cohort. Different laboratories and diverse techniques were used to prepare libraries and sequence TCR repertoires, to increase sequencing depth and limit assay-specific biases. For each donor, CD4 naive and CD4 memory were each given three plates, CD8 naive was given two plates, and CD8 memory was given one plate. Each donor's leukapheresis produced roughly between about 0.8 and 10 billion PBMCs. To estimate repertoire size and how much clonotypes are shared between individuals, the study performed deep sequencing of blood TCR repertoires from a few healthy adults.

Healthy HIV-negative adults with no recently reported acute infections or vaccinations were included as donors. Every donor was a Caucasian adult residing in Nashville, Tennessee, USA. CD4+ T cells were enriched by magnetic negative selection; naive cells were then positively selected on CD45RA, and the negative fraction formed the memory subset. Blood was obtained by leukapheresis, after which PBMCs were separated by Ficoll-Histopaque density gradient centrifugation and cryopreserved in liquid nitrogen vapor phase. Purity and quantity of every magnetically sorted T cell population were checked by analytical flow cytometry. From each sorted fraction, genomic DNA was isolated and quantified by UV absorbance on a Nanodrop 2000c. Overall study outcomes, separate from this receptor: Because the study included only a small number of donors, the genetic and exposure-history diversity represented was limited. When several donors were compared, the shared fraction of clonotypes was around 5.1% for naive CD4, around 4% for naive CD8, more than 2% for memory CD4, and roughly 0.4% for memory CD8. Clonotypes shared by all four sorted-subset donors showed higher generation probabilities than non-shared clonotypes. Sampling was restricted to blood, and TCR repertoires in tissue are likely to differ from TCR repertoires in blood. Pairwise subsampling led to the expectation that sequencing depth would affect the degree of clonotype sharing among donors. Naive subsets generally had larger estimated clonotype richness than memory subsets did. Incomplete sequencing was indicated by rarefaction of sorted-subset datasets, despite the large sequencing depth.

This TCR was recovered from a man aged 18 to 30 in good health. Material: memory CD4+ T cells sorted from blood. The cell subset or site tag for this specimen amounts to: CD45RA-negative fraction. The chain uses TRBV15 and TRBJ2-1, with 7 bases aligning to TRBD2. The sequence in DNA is TGTGCCACCAGCAGAGAGGGGGGGAAGTATAATGAGCAGTTCTTC. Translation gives CATSREGGKYNEQFF.